This is a list of T cell receptor beta chains from one sample in a study of blood T cell repertoires in COVID-19. This table comes from immunoSEQ multiplex PCR, and its TCRdb copy is limited to in-frame clones, with some not included. The profile shows about 220,000 clones, roughly four fifths of them singletons. The sequenced sample was peripheral blood. The receptors derive from a woman aged 25-40 years who had recovered from COVID-19. Both conserved end residues are part of each CDR3. D genes are given only for firm matches. The size entry is marked missing in some rows and otherwise reads once, few, many or a size class.

D	V	size	J	DNA	CDR3
.	TRBV4-1	.	TRBJ1-1	TGCGCCAGCAGGGGACTTATGAACACTGAAGCTTTCTTT	CASRGLMNTEAFF
TRBD2	TRBV29-1	.	TRBJ2-1	TGCAGCGTGGAGGGGGGACTAGCGGGAGAAGAGTTCTTC	CSVEGGLAGEEFF
.	TRBV29-1	.	TRBJ2-1	TGCAGCGTTGTAGTCCAATACAATGAGCAGTTCTTC	CSVVVQYNEQFF
.	TRBV5-1	.	TRBJ2-5	TGCGCCAGCAGCTCGAACACCCTTGGACAGCTTCACGAGAGATACCAAGAGACCCAGTACTTC	CASSSNTLGQLHERYQETQYF
TRBD2	TRBV30	.	TRBJ2-1	TGTGCCTGGGCGGATAGCGGGACGGTTCGTAATGAGCAGTTCTTC	CAWADSGTVRNEQFF
.	TRBV5-6	.	TRBJ2-5	TGTGCCAGCAGGACGGTGGGGCGGGAGACCCAGTACTTC	CASRTVGRETQYF
TRBD2	TRBV28	.	TRBJ2-7	TGTGCCAGCAGTTTACCCATGGACGGGGGGTGGAGCGAGCAGTACTTC	CASSLPMDGGWSEQYF
TRBD2	TRBV5-1	.	TRBJ2-3	TGCGCCAGCAGTCCGGATAGCGGGAGGTCCACAGATACGCAGTATTTT	CASSPDSGRSTDTQYF
.	TRBV12-3/TRBV12-4	once	TRBJ1-5	TGTGCCAGCAGTCAGGATAGCAATCAGCCCCAGCATTTT	CASSQDSNQPQHF
TRBD1	TRBV28	.	TRBJ1-3	TGTGCCAGCAGCGGACAGGGGAAAGGAAACACCATATATTTT	CASSGQGKGNTIYF